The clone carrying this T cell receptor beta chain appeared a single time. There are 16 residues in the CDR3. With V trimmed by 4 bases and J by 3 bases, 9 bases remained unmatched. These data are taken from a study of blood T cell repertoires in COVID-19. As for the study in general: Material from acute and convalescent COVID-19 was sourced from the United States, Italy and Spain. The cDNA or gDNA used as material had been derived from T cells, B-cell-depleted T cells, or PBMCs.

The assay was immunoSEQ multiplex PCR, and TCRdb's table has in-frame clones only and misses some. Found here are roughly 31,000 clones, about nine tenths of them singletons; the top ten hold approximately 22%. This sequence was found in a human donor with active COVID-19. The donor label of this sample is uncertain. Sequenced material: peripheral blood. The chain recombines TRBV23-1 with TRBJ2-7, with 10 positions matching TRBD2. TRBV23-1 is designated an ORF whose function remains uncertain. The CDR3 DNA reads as TGCGCCAGCAGTCCATCCTGGACTAGCGGATTCTACGAGCAGTACTTC. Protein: CASSPSWTSGFYEQYF.